The 3 T cell receptor beta chains below come from one sample, sequenced in a study of molecular identifiers for immune sequencing clone quantification. TCRdb redid the calling of the PCR reads with MiXCR, one entry per CDR3 protein. The sample includes nearly 55,000 distinct CDR3 sequences, roughly a third of them seen just once. Sequencing was carried out using naive CD8+ T cells from blood, with Jurkat cell RNA spiked in. The subset denotes: FACS-sorted CD8+CD4-CCR7+CD45RA+ naive T cells. The receptors shown here come from a human donor in good health. Some libraries in this study had Jurkat cell RNA spiked in.

The sample holds one count of this clonotype. This CDR3 fails to terminate in the conserved phenylalanine or tryptophan, so it likely reflects a read error. V usage is TRBV13 and J usage is TRBJ2-5; TRBD1 might be the D (5 bases). Germline CDR1 and CDR2: PRHDT and FYEKMQ (reference sequence). Trimming took off 6 bases at V and 3 bases at J, with 8 bases between the two ends. CDR3 length: 12 amino acids. In DNA, the CDR3 is TGTGCCAGCAGTGGGGCTAAAGAGACCCAGTACTAC. Translation gives CASSGAKETQYY.

Points on this clonotype: This may stem from a read error, because a much larger clone lies one nucleotide away. DNA for the CDR3: TGTGCCAGCAGTTTATACCTGAACGCAAAACCGCGGTTCGAGCAGTACTTC. As protein: CASSLYLNAKPRFEQYF. The chain links TRBV28 to TRBJ2-7, with unresolved D. The ends were cut back, 1 base at V and 6 bases at J, with 22 bases in the middle. Per the germline V gene, CDR1 is MDHEN and CDR2 is SYDVKM. This CDR3 is built from 17 residues.

This sequence joins TRBV29-1 and TRBJ2-7, with 7 bases lining up with TRBD2. This CDR3 spans 12 amino acids. In germline, CDR1 is SQVTM, CDR2 ANQGSEA. J lost 4 bases, V lost 6 bases, and 6 bases had no gene match. In nucleotides, the CDR3 is TGCAGCGTCGCCGGACTAGGATACGAGCAGTACTTC. It translates to CSVAGLGYEQYF.